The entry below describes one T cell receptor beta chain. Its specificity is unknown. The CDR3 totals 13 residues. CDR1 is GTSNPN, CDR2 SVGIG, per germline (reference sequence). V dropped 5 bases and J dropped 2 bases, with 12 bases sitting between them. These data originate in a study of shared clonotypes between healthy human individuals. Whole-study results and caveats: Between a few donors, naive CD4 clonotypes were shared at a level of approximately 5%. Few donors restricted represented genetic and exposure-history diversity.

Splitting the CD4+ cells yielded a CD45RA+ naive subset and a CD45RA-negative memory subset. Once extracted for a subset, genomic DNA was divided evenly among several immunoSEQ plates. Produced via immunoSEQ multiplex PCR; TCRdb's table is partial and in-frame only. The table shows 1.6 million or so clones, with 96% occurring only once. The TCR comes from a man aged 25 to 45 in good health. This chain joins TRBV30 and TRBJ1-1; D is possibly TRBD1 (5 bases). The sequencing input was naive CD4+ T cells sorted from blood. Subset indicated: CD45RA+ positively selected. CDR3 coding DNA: TGTGCCTGGGGCCTCTGGGGCAACACTGAAGCTTTCTTT. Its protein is CAWGLWGNTEAFF.